The sample holds a few counts of the clone carrying this T cell receptor beta chain. The data derive from a study of blood T cells in healthy people across ages. It was with a sample-barcoded 5' primer and a J-beta primer mix that a second PCR of roughly 7 to 12 cycles was run. TCRdb reanalysed the 5' RACE reads using MiXCR and keeps one entry per CDR3 protein. Of hundreds of thousands of distinct CDR3 sequences in the sample, around 24% were seen once. The same data also contributed to another study, on T cells of mothers and their children.

The receptor was isolated from a boy aged 5 to 17 in good health. Sequencing input: blood.

This CDR3 reads CAIGTGTGANEQFF. The CDR3 nucleotides read TGTGCCATCGGGACCGGGACAGGGGCCAATGAGCAGTTCTTC. The V gene is TRBV6-1, the J gene TRBJ2-5, with TRBD1 matching 10 bases. Gene TRBJ2-1 matches the end of the DNA better, so the J call may be wrong. In germline, CDR1 is MNHNS, CDR2 SASEGT. The CDR3 extends over 14 amino acids.